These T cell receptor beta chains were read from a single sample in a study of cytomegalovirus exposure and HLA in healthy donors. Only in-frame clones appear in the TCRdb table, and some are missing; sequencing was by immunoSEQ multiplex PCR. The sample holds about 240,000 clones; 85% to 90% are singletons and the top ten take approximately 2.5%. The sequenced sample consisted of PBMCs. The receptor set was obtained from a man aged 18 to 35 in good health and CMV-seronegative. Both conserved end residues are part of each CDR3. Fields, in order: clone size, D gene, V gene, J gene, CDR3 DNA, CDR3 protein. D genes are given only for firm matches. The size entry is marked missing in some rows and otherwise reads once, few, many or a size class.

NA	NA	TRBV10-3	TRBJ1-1	TGTGCCACCCAGACAGTTGGCACTGAAGCTTTCTTT	CATQTVGTEAFF
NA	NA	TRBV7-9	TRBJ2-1	TGTGCCAGCAGCTCGGACTGGACCTACAATGAGCAGTTCTTC	CASSSDWTYNEQFF
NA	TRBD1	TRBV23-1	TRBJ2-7	TGCGCCAGCAGCCCACAGGGGGCGCCCGAGCAGTACTTC	CASSPQGAPEQYF
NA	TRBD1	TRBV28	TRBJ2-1	TGTGCCAGCAGTTCAGGGGGAAAGTACAATGAGCAGTTCTTC	CASSSGGKYNEQFF
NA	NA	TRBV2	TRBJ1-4	TGTGCCAGCAGTCCCGGGACACCAACTAATGAAAAACTGTTTTTT	CASSPGTPTNEKLFF
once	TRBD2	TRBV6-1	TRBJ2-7	TGTGCCAGCGCGGGGGGATCAGCCTACGAGCAGTACTTC	CASAGGSAYEQYF
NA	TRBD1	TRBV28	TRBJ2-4	TGTGCCAGCAGGGGCCGGGACAGTGGGCCCAAAAACATTCAGTACTTC	CASRGRDSGPKNIQYF
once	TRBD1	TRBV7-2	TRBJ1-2	TGTGCCAGCAGCCAAGGACAGGGGGCGGGCTATGGCTACACCTTC	CASSQGQGAGYGYTF
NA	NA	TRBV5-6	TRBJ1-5	TGTGCCAGCAGCTTGGCACAGAAAAATCAGCCCCAGCATTTT	CASSLAQKNQPQHF
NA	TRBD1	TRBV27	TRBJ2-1	TGTGCCAGCAGTCTGGGGACAGGGGAGCAGTTCTTC	CASSLGTGEQFF
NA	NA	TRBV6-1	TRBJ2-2	TGTGCCAGCAGGGATCTTACAGGGAGCACCGGGGAGCTGTTTTTT	CASRDLTGSTGELFF
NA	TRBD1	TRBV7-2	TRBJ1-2	TGTGCCAGCAGCCGCCAAACTCGGACAGGGAGCGGCTACACCTTC	CASSRQTRTGSGYTF
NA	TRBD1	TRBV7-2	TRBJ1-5	TGTGCCAGCAGCTTAGGGGGACAGCCCCGGAATCAGCCCCAGCATTTT	CASSLGGQPRNQPQHF
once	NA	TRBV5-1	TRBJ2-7	TGCGCCAGCAGCTTGTTCCAGGGCCCCCACGAGCAGTACTTC	CASSLFQGPHEQYF